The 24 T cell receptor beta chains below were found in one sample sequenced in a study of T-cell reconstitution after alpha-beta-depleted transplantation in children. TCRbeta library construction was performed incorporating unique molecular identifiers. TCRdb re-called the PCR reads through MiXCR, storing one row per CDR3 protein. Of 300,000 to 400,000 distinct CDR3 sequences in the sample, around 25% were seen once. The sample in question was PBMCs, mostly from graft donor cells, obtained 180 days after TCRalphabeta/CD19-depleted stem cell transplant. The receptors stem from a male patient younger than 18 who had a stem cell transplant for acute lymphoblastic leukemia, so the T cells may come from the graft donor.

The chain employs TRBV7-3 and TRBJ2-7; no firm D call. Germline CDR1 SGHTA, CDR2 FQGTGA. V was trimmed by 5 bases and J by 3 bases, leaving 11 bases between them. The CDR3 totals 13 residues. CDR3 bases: TGTGCCAGCAGCCCCGAGCCGGACTACGAGCAGTACTTC. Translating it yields CASSPEPDYEQYF.

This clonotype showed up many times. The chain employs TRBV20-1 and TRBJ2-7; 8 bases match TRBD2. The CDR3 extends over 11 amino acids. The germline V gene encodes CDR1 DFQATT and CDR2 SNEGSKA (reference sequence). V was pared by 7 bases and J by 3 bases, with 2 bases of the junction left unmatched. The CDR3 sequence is CSVLADYEQYF. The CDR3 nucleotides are TGCAGTGTACTAGCGGACTACGAGCAGTACTTC.

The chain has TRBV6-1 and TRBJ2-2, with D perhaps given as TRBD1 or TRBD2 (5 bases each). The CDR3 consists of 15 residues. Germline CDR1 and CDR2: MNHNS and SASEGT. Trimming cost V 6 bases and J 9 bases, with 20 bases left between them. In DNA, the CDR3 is TGTGCCAGCAGGGGACCGGGCATTCTCAGCCGGGAGCTGTTTTTT. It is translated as CASRGPGILSRELFF.

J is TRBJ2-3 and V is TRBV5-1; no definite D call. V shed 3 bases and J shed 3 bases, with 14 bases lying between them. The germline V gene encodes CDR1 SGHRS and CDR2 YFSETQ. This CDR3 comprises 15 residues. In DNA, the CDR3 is TGCGCCAGCAGCTCCTCCGTCGGGCTTACAGATACGCAGTATTTT. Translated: CASSSSVGLTDTQYF. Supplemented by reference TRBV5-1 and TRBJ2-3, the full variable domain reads KAGVTQTPRYLIKTRGQQVTLSCSPISGHRSVSWYQQTPGQGLQFLFEYFSETQRNKGNFPGRFSGRQFSNSRSEMNVSTLELGDSALYLCASSSSVGLTDTQYFGPGTRLTVL.

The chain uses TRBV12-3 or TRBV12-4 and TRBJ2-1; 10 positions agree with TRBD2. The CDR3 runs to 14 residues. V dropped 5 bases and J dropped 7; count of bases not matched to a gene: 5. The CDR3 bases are TGTGCCAGCAGTCCGGGACTAGCGTTGAATGAGCAGTTCTTC. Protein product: CASSPGLALNEQFF.

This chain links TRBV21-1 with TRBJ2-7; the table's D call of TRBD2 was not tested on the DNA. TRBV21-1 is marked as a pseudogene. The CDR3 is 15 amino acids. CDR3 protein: CASSPKRAADYEQYF. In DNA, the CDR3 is TGTGCCAGCAGTCCTAAGCGGGCAGCTGACTACGAGCAGTACTTC.

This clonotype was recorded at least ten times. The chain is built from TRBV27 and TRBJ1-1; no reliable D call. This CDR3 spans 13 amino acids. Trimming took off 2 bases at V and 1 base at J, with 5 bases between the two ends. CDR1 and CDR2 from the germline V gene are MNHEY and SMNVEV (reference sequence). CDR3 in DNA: TGTGCCAGCAGTTTAAGGGAGAACACTGAAGCTTTCTTT. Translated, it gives CASSLRENTEAFF.

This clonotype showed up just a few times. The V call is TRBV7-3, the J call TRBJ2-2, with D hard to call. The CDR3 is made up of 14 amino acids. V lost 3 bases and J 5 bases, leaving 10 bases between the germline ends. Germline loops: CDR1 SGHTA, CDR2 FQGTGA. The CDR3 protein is CASSFLSRTGELFF. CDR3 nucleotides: TGTGCCAGCAGCTTTCTGTCTAGGACCGGGGAGCTGTTTTTT.

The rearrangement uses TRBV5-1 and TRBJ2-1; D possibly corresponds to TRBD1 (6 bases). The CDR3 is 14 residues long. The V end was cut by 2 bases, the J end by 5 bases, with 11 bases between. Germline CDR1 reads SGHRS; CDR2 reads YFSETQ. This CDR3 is CASSFDRLNNEQFF. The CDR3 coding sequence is TGCGCCAGCAGCTTCGACAGGTTGAACAATGAGCAGTTCTTC. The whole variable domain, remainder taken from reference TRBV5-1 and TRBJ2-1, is KAGVTQTPRYLIKTRGQQVTLSCSPISGHRSVSWYQQTPGQGLQFLFEYFSETQRNKGNFPGRFSGRQFSNSRSEMNVSTLELGDSALYLCASSFDRLNNEQFFGPGTRLTVL.

The CDR3 DNA reads as TGCAGTGCTCGGGCCCCCGCGAGCTCCTACAATGAGCAGTTCTTC. Encoded protein: CSARAPASSYNEQFF. V gene TRBV20-1 combines with J gene TRBJ2-1; D gene uncertain. Germline values: CDR1 DFQATT, CDR2 SNEGSKA (reference sequence). There are 15 residues in the CDR3. V shed 5 bases and J shed 0 bases, with 14 bases lying between them.

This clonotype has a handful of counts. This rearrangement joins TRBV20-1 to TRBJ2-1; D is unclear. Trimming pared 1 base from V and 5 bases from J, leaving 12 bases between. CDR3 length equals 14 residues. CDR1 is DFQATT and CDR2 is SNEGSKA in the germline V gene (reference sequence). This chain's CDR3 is CSARGSLRHNEQFF. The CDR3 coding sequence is TGCAGTGCTAGAGGGAGCCTCCGACACAATGAGCAGTTCTTC.

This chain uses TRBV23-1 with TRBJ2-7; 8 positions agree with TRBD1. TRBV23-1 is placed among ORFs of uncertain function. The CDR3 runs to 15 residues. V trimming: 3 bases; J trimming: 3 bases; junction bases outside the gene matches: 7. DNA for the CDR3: TGCGCCAGCAGTCACCCCGGACAGGGTCGCTACGAGCAGTACTTC. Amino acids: CASSHPGQGRYEQYF.

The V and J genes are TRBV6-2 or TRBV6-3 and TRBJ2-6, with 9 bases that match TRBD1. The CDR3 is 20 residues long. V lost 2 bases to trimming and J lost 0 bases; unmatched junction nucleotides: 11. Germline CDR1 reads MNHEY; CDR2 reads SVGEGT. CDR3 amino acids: CASSYRQGVTSSSGANVLTF. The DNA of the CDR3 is TGTGCCAGCAGTTACCGACAGGGGGTCACCTCGAGCTCTGGGGCCAACGTCCTGACTTTC.

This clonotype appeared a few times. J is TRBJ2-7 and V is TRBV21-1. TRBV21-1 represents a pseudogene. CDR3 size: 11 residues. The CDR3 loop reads CASSRRYEQYF. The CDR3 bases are TGTGCCAGCAGCAGACGGTACGAGCAGTACTTC.

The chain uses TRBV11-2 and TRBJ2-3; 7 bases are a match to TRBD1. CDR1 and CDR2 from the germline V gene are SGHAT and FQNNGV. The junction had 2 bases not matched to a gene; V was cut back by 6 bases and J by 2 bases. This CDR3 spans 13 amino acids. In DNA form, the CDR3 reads TGTGCCAGCAGGACAGGGTTCACAGATACGCAGTATTTT. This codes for CASRTGFTDTQYF.

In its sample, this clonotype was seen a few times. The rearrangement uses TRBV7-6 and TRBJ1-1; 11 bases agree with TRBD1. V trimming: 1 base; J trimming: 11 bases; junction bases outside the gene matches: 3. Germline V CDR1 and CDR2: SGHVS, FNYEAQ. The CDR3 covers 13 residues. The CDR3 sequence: CASSLGTGGFAFF. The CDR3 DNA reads TGTGCCAGCAGCTTAGGGACAGGGGGCTTTGCTTTCTTT.

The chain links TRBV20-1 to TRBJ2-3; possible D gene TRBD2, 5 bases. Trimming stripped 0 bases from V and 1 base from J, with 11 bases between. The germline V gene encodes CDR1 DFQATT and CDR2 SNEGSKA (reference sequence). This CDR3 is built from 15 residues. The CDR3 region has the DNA TGCAGTGCTAGAGATCCCGAGAGGGGCACAGATACGCAGTATTTT. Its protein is CSARDPERGTDTQYF.

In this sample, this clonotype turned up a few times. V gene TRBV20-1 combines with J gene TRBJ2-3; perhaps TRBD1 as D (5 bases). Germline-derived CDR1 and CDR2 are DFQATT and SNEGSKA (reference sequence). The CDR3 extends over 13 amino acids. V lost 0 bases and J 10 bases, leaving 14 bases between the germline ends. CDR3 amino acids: CSARDPAQGAQYF. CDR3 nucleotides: TGCAGTGCTAGAGACCCCGCGCAGGGCGCGCAGTATTTT.

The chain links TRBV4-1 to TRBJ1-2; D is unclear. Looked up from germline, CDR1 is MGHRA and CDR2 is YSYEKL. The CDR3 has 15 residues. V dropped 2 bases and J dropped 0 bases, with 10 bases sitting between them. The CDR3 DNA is TGCGCCAGCAGCCAACTGAGCCTGGCTAACTATGGCTACACCTTC. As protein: CASSQLSLANYGYTF.

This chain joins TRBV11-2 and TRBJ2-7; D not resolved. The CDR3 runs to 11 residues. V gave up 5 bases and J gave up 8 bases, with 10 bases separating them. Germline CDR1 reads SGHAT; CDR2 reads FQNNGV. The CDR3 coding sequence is TGTGCCAGCAGCCTGGAGAGGCAGCAGTACTTC. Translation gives CASSLERQQYF.

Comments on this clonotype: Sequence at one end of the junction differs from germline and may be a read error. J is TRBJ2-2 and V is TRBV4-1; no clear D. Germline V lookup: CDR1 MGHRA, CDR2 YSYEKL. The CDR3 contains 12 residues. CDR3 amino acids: CATSQGVQELFF. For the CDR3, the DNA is TGCGCCACCAGCCAAGGTGTGCAGGAGCTGTTTTTT.

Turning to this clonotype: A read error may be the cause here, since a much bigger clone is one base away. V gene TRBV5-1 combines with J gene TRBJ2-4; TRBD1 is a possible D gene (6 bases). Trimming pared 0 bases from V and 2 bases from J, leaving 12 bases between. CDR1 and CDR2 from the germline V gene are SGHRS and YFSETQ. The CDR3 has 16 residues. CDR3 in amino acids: CASSLADRRTKNIQYF. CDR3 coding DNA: TGCGCCAGCAGCTTGGCAGACAGGCGAACCAAAAACATTCAGTACTTC.

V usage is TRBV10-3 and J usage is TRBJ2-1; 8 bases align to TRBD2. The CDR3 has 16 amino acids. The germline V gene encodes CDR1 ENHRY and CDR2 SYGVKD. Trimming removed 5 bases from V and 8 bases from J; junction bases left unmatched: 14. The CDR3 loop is CAISPRSGRGLDEQFF. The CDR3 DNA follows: TGTGCCATCAGTCCCCGAAGCGGGAGAGGGTTGGATGAGCAGTTCTTC.

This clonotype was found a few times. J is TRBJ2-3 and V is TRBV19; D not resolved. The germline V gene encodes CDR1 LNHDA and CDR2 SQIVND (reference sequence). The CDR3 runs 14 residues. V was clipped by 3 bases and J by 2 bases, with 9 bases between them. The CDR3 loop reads CASSIGYVTDTQYF. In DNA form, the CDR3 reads TGTGCCAGTAGTATTGGATATGTCACAGATACGCAGTATTTT.